This T cell receptor (beta chain) was identified in a study of human T cells and chemical hapten exposure. TCRdb processed the RACE reads anew with MiXCR; each CDR3 protein has one entry. The repertoire holds 150,000 to 200,000 distinct CDR3 sequences, with 20% to 25% as singletons. The time point here: patch test 1, 2 weeks after DPC sensitization. Treatment indicated: therapeutic diphenylcyclopropenone sensitization with weekly scalp DPC. V gave up 1 base and J gave up 6 bases, with 13 bases separating them. CDR1 and CDR2 from the germline V gene are DFQATT and SNEGSKA (reference sequence). The CDR3 spans 14 residues.

This sequence joins TRBV20-1 and TRBJ1-5, with D possibly being TRBD1 (5 bases). The sequence was collected from a woman between 45 and 60 years old with alopecia areata. Some clones in this sample may be carry-over from other donors' samples. The starting material was whole blood, obtained in connection with sensitization to the hapten diphenylcyclopropenone (DPC). The CDR3 DNA reads as TGCAGTGCTAGAGCTGGGGCAATGGGTCAGCCCCAGCATTTT. This codes for CSARAGAMGQPQHF.